Described below is a single T cell receptor (beta chain) sequence and its context. These data are taken from a study of identical twins. Only healthy Caucasians were enrolled as donors. Template switching supplied a universal primer site; unique molecular identifiers were carried on the cDNA. TCRdb re-derived calls from the 5' RACE reads in MiXCR, one entry per CDR3 protein. Among roughly 720,000 distinct CDR3 sequences listed, 18% were seen once. These data were likewise used in another study, on T cells expressing NK-cell markers. From that report: It was sorted CD3+CD56+NKG2C+, CD3+CD56+NKG2C- and CD3+CD56-NKG2C+ T cells that supplied the TCR beta repertoires. Seven HCMV-seropositive donors and one seronegative donor made up the eight sequenced donors.

The origin of this receptor is a woman younger than 35 in good health. The sample taken for sequencing was PBMCs.

Here the CDR3 reads CASSRDWREGVLWQYF. For the CDR3, the DNA is TGTGCCAGCAGCCGAGATTGGCGGGAGGGAGTTTTGTGGCAGTACTTC. The V and J genes are TRBV14 and TRBJ2-7; 9 bases line up with TRBD2. CDR3 length equals 16 residues. J was trimmed by 9 bases and V by 4 bases; bases with no gene match: 16. Germline lookup yields CDR1 SGHDN and CDR2 FVKESK.